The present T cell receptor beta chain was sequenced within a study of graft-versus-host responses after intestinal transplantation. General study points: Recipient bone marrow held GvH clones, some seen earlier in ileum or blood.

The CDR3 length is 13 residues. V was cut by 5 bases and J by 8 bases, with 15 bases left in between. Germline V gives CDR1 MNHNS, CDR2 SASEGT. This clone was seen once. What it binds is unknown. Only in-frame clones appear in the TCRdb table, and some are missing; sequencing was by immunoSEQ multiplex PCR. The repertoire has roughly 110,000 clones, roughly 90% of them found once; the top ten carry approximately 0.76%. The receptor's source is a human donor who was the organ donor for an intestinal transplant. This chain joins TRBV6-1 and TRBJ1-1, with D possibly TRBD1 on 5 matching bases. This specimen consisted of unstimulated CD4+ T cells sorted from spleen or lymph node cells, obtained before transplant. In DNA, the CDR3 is TGTGCCAGCAGTACCCGGGGGGGGAGAGAAGCTTTCTTT. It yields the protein CASSTRGGREAFF.